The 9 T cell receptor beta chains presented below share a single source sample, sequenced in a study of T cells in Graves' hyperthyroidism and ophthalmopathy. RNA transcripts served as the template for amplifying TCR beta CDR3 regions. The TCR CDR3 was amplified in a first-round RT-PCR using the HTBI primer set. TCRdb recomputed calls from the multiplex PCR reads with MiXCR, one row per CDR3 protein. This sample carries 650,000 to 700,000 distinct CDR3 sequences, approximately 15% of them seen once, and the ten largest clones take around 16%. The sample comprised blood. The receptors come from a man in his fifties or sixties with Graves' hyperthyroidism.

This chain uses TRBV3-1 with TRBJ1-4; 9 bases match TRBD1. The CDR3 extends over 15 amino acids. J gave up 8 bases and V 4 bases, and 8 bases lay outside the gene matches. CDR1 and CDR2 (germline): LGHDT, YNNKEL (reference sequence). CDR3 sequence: CASSPPGQGNEKLFF. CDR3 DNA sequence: TGTGCCAGCAGCCCACCGGGACAGGGAAACGAAAAACTGTTTTTT.

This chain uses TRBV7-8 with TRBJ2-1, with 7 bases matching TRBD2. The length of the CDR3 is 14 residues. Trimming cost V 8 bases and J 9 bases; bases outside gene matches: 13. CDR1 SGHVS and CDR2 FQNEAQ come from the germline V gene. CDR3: CASYGGRASIEQFF. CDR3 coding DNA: TGTGCCAGCTATGGTGGGAGGGCCAGTATTGAGCAGTTCTTC.

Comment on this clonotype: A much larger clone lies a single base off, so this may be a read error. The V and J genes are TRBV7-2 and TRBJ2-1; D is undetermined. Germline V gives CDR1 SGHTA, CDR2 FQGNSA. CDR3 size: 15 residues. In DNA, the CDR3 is TGTGCCGGCAGCTTCGACCGCGCGTCCCACAATGAGCAGTTCTTC. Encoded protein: CAGSFDRASHNEQFF.

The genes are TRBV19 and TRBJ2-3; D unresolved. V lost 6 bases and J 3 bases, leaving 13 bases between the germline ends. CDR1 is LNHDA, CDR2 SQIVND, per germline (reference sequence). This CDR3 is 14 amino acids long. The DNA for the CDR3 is TGTGCCAGTAGATTCGGCTCGAGAACAGATACGCAGTATTTT. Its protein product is CASRFGSRTDTQYF.

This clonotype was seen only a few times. The CDR3 nucleotides are TGCAGTGCTAGTCTCATAGGACAGGGACACTATGGCTACACCTTC. As protein: CSASLIGQGHYGYTF. The V call is TRBV20-1, the J call TRBJ1-2, with 8 bases that match TRBD1. CDR1 is DFQATT and CDR2 is SNEGSKA in the germline V gene (reference sequence). CDR3 length: 15 amino acids. Germline trimming cut 3 bases from V and 3 bases from J; bases unmatched to any gene: 9.

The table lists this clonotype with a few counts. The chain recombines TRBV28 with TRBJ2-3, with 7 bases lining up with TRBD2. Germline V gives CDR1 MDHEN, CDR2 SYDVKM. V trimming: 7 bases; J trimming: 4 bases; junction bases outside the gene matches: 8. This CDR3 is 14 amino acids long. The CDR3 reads CASIQAGLADTQYF. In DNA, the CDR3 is TGTGCCAGCATCCAAGCGGGATTGGCAGATACGCAGTATTTT.

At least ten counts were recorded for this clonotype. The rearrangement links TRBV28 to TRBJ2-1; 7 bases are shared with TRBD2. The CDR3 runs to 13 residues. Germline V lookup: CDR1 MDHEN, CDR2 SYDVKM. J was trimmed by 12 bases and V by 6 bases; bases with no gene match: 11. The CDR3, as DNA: TGTGCCAGCAGCCTCAGCGGGGATGGGGGGCAGTTCTTC. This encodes CASSLSGDGGQFF.

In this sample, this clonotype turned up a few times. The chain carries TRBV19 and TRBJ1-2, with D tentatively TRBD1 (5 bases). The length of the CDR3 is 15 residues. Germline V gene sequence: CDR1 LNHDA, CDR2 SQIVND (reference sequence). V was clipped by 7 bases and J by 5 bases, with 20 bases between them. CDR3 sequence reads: CASTTPPAGLYGYTF. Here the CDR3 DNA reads TGTGCCAGTACCACCCCCCCTGCAGGGCTTTATGGCTACACCTTC.

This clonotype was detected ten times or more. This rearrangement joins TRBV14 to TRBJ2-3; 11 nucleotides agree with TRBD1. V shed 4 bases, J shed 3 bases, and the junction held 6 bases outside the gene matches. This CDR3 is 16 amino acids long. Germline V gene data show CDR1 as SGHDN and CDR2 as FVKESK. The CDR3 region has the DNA TGTGCCAGCAGCCGAGGGACAGGGGGTGGAACAGATACGCAGTATTTT. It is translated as CASSRGTGGGTDTQYF. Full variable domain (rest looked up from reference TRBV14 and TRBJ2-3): EAGVTQFPSHSVIEKGQTVTLRCDPISGHDNLYWYRRVMGKEIKFLLHFVKESKQDESGMPNNRFLAERTGGTYSTLKVQPAELEDSGVYFCASSRGTGGGTDTQYFGPGTRLTVL.